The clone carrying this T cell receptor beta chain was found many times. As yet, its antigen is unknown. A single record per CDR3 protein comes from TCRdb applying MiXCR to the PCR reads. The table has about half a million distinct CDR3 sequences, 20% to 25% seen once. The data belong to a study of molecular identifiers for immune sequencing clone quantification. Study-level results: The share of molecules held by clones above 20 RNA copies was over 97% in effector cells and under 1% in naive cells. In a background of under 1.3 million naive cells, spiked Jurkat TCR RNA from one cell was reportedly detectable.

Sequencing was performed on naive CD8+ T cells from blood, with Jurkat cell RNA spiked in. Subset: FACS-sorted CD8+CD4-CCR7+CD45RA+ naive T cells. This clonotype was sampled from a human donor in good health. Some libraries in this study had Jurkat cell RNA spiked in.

The CDR3 spells CASSLSNEQFF. The DNA for the CDR3 is TGTGCCAGCAGCTTAAGTAATGAGCAGTTCTTC. The rearrangement joins TRBV11-2 to TRBJ2-1; D remains ambiguous. The germline gives CDR1 SGHAT, CDR2 FQNNGV. The V gene lost 2 bases and the J gene lost 7 bases, with 3 bases spanning the gap. The CDR3 is 11 amino acids. Variable domain in full (rest from reference TRBV11-2 and TRBJ2-1): EAGVAQSPRYKIIEKRQSVAFWCNPISGHATLYWYQQILGQGPKLLIQFQNNGVVDDSQLPKDRFSAERLKGVDSTLKIQPAKLEDSAVYLCASSLSNEQFFGPGTRLTVL.